This T cell receptor beta chain was identified in a study of tumor-infiltrating lymphocytes in primary liver carcinoma. Across the study: These were node-negative, non-metastatic T1-T3 tumors of roughly 4 to 11 cm.

Co-extraction of both nucleic acids (RNA and DNA) used 20-30 mg of unsorted bulk tissue. Samples were taken from five separate regions of every tumor. The researchers produced TCR beta cDNA from roughly 500 ng total RNA with a constant-region primer. Modified slightly, ARM-PCR produced TCR beta libraries over three nested multiplex PCR rounds. The opening two PCR rounds, roughly 11 cycles each, paired TRBV1-TRBV30 forward primers with a C-beta reverse primer. From the multiplex PCR reads, TCRdb called clonotypes with MiXCR, one entry per CDR3 protein. The data show approximately 73,000 distinct CDR3 sequences, over 70% seen once. Points from the study as a whole: Only about 8-25% of top clones spanned all five tumor regions.

This clonotype was seen ten or more times. The antigen remains undetermined. CDR1 is MNHNS and CDR2 is SASEGT in the germline V gene. This CDR3 contains 11 residues. Trimming took 8 bases from V and 1 from J, leaving 5 bases between them. The J gene is TRBJ1-1, the V gene TRBV6-1; D is undetermined. The sequencing input was liver tumor tissue from sampling region 4. Documented subset: tumor region T4, right-lateral pole. The clonotype comes from a woman aged 55-75 years with primary liver carcinoma and hepatitis B virus infection. In nucleotides, the CDR3 is TGTGCCAGCCAAGGGAACACTGAAGCTTTCTTT. Protein sequence: CASQGNTEAFF.